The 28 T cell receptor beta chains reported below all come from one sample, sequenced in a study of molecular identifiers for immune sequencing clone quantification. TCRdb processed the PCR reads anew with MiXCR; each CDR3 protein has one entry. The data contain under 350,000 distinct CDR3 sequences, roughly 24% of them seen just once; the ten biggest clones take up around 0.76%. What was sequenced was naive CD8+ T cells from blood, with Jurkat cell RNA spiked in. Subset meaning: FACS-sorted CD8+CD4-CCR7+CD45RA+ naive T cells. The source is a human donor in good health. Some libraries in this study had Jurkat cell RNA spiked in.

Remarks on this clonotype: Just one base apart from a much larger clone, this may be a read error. CDR3 bases: TGCGCCAGCAGCTTGGACAGGGGACCTGGAAACACCATATGTTTT. Translation gives CASSLDRGPGNTICF. The rearrangement joins TRBV5-1 to TRBJ1-3, with TRBD1 matching over 7 bases. Germline V CDR1 and CDR2: SGHRS, YFSETQ. The length of the CDR3 is 15 residues.

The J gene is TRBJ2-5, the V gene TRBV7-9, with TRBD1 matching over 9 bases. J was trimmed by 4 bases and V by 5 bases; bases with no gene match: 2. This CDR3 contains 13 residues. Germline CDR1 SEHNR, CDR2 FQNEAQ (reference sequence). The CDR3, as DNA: TGTGCCAGCAGCGAGACAGGGGGAGAGACCCAGTACTTC. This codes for CASSETGGETQYF.

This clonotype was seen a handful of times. CDR3 bases: TGTGCCAGTAGTTCCGGGGGGCCAGGCAATCAGCCCCAGCATTTT. Translated, it gives CASSSGGPGNQPQHF. The chain employs TRBV19 and TRBJ1-5, with a tentative D call TRBD1 (6 bases). Trimming removed 5 bases at V and 2 bases at J, with 13 bases between. Germline assignment: CDR1 LNHDA and CDR2 SQIVND (reference sequence). This CDR3 contains 15 residues.

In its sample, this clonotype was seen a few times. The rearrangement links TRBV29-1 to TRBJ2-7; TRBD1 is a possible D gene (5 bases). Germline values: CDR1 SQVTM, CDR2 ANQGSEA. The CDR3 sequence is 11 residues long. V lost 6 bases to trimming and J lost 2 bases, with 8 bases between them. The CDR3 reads CSVTVPYEQYF. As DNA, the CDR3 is TGCAGCGTGACAGTTCCCTACGAGCAGTACTTC.

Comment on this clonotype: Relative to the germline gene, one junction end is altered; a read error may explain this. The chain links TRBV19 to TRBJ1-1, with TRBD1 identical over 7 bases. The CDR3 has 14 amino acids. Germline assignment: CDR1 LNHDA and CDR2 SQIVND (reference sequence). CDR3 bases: TGTGCCAGTACCATCTACCCGACAGGGACTGAAGCTCTCTTT. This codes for CASTIYPTGTEALF. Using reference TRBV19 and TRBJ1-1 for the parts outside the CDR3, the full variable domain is DGGITQSPKYLFRKEGQNVTLSCEQNLNHDAMYWYRQDPGQGLRLIYYSQIVNDFQKGDIAEGYSVSREKKESFPLTVTSAQKNPTAFYLCASTIYPTGTEALFGQGTRLTVV.

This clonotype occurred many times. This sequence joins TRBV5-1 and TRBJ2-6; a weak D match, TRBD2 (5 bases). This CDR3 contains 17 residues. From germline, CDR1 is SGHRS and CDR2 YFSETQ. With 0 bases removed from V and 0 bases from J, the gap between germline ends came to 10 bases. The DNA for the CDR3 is TGCGCCAGCAGCTTGGATCTAGCCTTCTCTGGGGCCAACGTCCTGACTTTC. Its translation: CASSLDLAFSGANVLTF.

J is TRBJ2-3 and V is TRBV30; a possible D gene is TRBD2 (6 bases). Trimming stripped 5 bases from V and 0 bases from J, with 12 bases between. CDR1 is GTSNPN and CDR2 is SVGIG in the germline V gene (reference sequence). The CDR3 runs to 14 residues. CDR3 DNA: TGTGCCTGGGGAAGCGGGCCTAGCACAGATACGCAGTATTTT. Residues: CAWGSGPSTDTQYF.

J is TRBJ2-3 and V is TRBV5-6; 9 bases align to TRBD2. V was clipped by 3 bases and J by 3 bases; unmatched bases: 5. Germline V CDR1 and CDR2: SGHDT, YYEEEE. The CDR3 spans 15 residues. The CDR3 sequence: CASSSKRGVTDTQYF. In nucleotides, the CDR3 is TGTGCCAGCAGCTCAAAGCGGGGGGTTACAGATACGCAGTATTTT.

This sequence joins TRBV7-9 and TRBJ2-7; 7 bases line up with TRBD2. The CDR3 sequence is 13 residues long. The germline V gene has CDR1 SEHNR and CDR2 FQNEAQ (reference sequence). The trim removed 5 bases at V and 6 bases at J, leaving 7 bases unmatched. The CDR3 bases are TGTGCCAGCAGCCATCCGGGGGGTTGCGAGCAGTACTTC. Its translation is CASSHPGGCEQYF.

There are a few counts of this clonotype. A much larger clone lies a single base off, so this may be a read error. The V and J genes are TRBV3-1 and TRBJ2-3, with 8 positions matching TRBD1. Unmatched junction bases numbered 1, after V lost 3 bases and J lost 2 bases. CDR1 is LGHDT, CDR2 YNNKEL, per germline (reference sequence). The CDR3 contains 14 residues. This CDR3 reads CASSQDRATDTQYF. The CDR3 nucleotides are TGTGCCAGCAGCCAGGACAGGGCCACAGATACGCAGTATTTT.

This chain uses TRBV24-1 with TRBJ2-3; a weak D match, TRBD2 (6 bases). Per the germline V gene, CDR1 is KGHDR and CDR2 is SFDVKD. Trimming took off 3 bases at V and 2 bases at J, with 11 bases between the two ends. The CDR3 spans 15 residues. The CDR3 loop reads CATSDTGLSTDTQYF. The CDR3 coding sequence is TGTGCCACCAGTGATACGGGACTTTCCACAGATACGCAGTATTTT.

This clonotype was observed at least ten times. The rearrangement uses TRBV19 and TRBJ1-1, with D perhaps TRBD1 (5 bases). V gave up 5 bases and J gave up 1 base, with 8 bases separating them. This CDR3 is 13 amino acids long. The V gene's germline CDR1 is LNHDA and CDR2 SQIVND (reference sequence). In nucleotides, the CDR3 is TGTGCCAGTAGTCCCCAGGGGAACACTGAAGCTTTCTTT. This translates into CASSPQGNTEAFF.

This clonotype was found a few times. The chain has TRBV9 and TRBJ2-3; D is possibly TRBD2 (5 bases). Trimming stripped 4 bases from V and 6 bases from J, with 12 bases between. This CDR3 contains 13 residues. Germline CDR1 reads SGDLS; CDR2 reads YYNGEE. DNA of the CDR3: TGTGCCAGCAGCCCACTAGTCGCGGATACGCAGTATTTT. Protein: CASSPLVADTQYF.

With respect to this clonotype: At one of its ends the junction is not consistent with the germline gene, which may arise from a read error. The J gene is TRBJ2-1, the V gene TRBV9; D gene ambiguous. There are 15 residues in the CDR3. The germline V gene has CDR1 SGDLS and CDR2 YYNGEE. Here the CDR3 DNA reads TGTGCCAGCAGCGTAGGGGGAATCTCCTACAGTGAGCAGTTCTTC. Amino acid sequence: CASSVGGISYSEQFF. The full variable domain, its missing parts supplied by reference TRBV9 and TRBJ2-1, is DSGVTQTPKHLITATGQRVTLRCSPRSGDLSVYWYQQSLDQGLQFLIQYYNGEERAKGNILERFSAQQFPDLHSELNLSSLELGDSALYFCASSVGGISYSEQFFGPGTRLTVL.

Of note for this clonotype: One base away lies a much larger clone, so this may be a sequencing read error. CDR3 DNA: TGTGCCAGCAGTGGAAGAGACAGGTTTATAGCTGGGGCCAACGTCCTGCCTTTC. Residues: CASSGRDRFIAGANVLPF. The chain employs TRBV28 and TRBJ2-6; D may be TRBD1 (6 bases). CDR1 MDHEN and CDR2 SYDVKM come from the germline V gene. The CDR3 length is 18 residues.

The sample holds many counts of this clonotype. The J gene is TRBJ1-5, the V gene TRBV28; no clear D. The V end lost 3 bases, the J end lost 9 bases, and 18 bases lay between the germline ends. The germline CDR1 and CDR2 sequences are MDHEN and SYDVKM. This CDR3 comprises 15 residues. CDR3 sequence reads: CASSFGPGTQAPQHF. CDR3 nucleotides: TGTGCCAGCAGTTTTGGGCCAGGCACTCAGGCGCCCCAGCATTTT.

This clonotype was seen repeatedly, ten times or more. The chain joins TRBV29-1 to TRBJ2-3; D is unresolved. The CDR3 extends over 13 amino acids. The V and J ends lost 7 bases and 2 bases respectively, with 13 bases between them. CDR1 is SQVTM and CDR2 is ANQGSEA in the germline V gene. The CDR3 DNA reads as TGCAGCGCCTTGTTGGAAAACACAGATACGCAGTATTTT. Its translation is CSALLENTDTQYF.

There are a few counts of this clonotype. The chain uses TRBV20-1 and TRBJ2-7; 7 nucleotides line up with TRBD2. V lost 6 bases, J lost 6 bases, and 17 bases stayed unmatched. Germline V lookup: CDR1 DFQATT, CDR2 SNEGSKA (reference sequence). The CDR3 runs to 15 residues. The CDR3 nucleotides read TGCAGTGCCCATAACTGGGCTAGCGGAAATGGCGAGCAGTACTTC. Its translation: CSAHNWASGNGEQYF.

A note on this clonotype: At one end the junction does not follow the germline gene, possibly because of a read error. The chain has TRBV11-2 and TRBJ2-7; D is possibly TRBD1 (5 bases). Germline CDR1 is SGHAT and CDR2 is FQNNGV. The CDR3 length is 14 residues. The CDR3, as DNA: TGTGCCAGCAGCGTTGGGGCAGGGAACTACGCGCAGTACTTC. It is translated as CASSVGAGNYAQYF.

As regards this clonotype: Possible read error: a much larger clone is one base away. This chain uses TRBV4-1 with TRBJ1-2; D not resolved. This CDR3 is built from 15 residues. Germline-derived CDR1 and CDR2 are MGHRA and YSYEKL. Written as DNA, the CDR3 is TGCGCCAGCAGCTGGCTGTCAGAAAATAACTATAGCTACACCTTC. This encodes CASSWLSENNYSYTF.

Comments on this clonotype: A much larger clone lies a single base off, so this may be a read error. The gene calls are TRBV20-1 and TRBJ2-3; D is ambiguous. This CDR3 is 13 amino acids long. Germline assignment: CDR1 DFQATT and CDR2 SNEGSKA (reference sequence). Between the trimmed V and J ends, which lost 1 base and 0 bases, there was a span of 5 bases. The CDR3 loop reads CSARGSSTDTQYF. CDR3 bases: TGCAGTGCTAGAGGGTCAAGCACAGATACGCAGTATTTT.

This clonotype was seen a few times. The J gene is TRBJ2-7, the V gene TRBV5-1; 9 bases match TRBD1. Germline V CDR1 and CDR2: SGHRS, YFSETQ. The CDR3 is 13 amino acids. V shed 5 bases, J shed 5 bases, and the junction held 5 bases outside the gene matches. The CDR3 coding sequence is TGCGCCAGCAGGCCGGGACAGGGCCACGAGCAGTACTTC. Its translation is CASRPGQGHEQYF.

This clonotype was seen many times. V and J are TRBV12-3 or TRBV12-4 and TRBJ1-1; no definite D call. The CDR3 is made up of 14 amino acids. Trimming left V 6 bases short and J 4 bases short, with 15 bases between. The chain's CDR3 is CASSPTVGGTEAFF. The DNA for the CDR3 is TGTGCCAGCAGCCCGACCGTGGGCGGCACTGAAGCTTTCTTT.

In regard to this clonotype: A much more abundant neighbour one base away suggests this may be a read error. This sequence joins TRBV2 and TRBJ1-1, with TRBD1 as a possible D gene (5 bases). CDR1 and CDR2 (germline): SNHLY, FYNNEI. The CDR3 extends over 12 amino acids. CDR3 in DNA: TGTGCCGGCGAGGCAGGACAAACTGAAGCTGTCTTT. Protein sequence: CAGEAGQTEAVF.

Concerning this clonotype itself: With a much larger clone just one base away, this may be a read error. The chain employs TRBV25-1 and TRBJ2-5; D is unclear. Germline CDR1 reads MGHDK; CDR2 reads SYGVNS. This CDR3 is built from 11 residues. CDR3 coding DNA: TGTGCCTGCAGTGAAGGGCAGACCCAGTACTTC. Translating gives CACSEGQTQYF.

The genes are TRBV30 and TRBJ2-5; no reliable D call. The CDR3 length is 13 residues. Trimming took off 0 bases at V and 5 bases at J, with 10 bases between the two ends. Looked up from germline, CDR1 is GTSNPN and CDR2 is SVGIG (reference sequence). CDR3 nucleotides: TGTGCCTGGAGTGTCAGCGCCCGGGAGACCCAGTACTTC. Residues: CAWSVSARETQYF. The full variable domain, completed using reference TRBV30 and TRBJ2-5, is SQTIHQWPATLVQPVGSPLSLECTVEGTSNPNLYWYRQAAGRGLQLLFYSVGIGQISSEVPQNLSASRPQDRQFILSSKKLLLSDSGFYLCAWSVSARETQYFGPGTRLLVL.

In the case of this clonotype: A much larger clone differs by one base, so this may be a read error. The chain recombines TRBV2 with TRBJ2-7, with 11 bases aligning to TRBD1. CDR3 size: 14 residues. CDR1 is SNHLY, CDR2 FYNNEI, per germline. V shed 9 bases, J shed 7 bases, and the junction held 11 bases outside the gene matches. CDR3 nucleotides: TGTGCCAGAACCTCCGGACAGGGGGCAAGGGAGCAGTACTTC. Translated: CARTSGQGAREQYF.

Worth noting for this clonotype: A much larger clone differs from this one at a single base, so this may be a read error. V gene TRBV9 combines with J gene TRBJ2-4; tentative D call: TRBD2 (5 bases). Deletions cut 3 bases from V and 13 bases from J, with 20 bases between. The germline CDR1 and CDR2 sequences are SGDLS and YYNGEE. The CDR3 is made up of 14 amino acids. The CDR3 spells CASSAGDYTYPQYF. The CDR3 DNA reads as TGTGCCAGCAGCGCTGGTGACTACACCTACCCACAGTACTTC.